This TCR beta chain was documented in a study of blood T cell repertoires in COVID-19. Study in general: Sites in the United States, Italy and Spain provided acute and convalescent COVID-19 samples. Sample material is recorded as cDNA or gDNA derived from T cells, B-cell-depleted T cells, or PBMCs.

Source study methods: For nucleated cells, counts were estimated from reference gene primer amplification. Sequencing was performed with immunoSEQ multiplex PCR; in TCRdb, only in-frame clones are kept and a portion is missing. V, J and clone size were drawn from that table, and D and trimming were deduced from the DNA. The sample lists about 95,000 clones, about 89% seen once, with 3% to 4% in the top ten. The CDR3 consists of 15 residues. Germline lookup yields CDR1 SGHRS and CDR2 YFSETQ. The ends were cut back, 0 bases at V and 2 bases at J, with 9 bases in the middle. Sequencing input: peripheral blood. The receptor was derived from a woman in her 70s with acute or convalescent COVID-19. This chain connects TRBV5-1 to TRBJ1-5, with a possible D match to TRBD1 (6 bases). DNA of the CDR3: TGCGCCAGCAGCTTGGTGGGGGCCCGCAATCAGCCCCAGCATTTT. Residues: CASSLVGARNQPQHF.